These 16 T cell receptor beta chains were all obtained from the same sample, sequenced in a study of graft-versus-host responses after intestinal transplantation. The repertoire was sequenced with immunoSEQ multiplex PCR; TCRdb's copy has only in-frame clones and lacks some. The sample shows about 120,000 clones, about 93% of them seen only once. Their antigens are not known. The sample here was unstimulated CD4+ T cells sorted from spleen or lymph node cells, taken before intestinal transplant. These receptors originate from a human donor who received an intestinal transplant.

The genes are TRBV27 and TRBJ2-5, with TRBD2 identical over 10 bases. Germline V gene lookup returns CDR1 MNHEY and CDR2 SMNVEV (reference sequence). The CDR3 totals 15 residues. The V and J ends lost 4 bases and 5 bases, in that order; junction bases with no gene match: 7. The CDR3 region is CASSSPLAGRETQYF. The CDR3 nucleotides read TGTGCCAGCAGTTCCCCACTAGCGGGAAGGGAGACCCAGTACTTC.

Regarding this clone: In the same sample, other DNA sequences code for this CDR3. The J gene is TRBJ2-3, the V gene TRBV20-1; D not certain. The germline V gene has CDR1 DFQATT and CDR2 SNEGSKA (reference sequence). The CDR3 extends over 11 amino acids. Trimming pared 6 bases from V and 1 base from J, leaving 5 bases between. This chain's CDR3 is CSARRTDTQYF. CDR3 DNA: TGCAGTGCCCGACGCACAGATACGCAGTATTTT.

In its sample, this clone was seen once. The chain couples TRBV5-1 to TRBJ2-5, with 9 nucleotides matching TRBD1. The CDR3 runs to 16 residues. V was clipped by 4 bases and J by 3 bases; unmatched bases: 10. Germline V gene data show CDR1 as SGHRS and CDR2 as YFSETQ. The DNA for the CDR3 is TGCGCCAGCAGCCCCGGGACAGGGTATCCCAAAGAGACCCAGTACTTC. Amino acids: CASSPGTGYPKETQYF.

The gene calls are TRBV7-3 and TRBJ2-2; TRBD1 matches 12 bases. Per germline, CDR1 SGHTA and CDR2 FQGTGA. The CDR3 runs 17 residues. After removal of 3 bases from V and 5 bases from J, the junction contained 7 bases not matched to a gene. The CDR3, as DNA: TGTGCCAGCAGCTTCGGGACAGGGGGCTTTGGGACCGGGGAGCTGTTTTTT. It yields the protein CASSFGTGGFGTGELFF.

The rearrangement joins TRBV28 to TRBJ1-5; TRBD1 is a possible D gene (6 bases). V was clipped by 0 bases and J by 1 base, with 10 bases between them. The CDR3 is 16 residues long. Per the germline V gene, CDR1 is MDHEN and CDR2 is SYDVKM. CDR3 nucleotides: TGTGCCAGCAGTTTATGGGCACAGGGAAGCAATCAGCCCCAGCATTTT. Translating it yields CASSLWAQGSNQPQHF.

V is TRBV7-2 and J is TRBJ2-2; D unclear. Germline assignment: CDR1 SGHTA and CDR2 FQGNSA. CDR3 size: 14 residues. V was pared by 11 bases and J by 0 bases, with 13 bases between. CDR3 nucleotide sequence: TGTGCCGGCTCGCGGCGCCCGAACACCGGGGAGCTGTTTTTT. It specifies CAGSRRPNTGELFF.

In this sample, this clone is medium-sized (0.01 to 0.1%). The chain uses TRBV19 and TRBJ1-3, with D tentatively TRBD1 (6 bases). This CDR3 spans 14 amino acids. CDR1 and CDR2 from the germline V gene are LNHDA and SQIVND (reference sequence). Trimming shortened V by 7 bases and J by 0 bases, and 10 bases separated the two germline ends. The CDR3 sequence: CASTTGSSGNTIYF. Written as DNA, the CDR3 is TGTGCCAGTACCACAGGGAGCTCTGGAAACACCATATATTTT.

This CDR3 is CASSTDRGITEAFF. The CDR3 coding sequence is TGTGCCAGCAGTACGGACAGGGGTATCACTGAAGCTTTCTTT. The chain couples TRBV2 to TRBJ1-1, with 9 nucleotides matching TRBD1. V trimming: 5 bases; J trimming: 4 bases; junction bases outside the gene matches: 5. The V gene's germline CDR1 is SNHLY and CDR2 FYNNEI. This CDR3 has 14 residues.

The J gene is TRBJ2-3, the V gene TRBV10-1; 10 positions agree with TRBD1. With V trimmed by 2 bases and J by 7 bases, 6 bases remained unmatched. Germline V gene lookup returns CDR1 WNHNN and CDR2 SYGVQD (reference sequence). The CDR3 sequence is 15 residues long. The CDR3 DNA reads TGCGCCAGCAGTGAGCAGGGGACAGGGGCCAATACGCAGTATTTT. It translates to CASSEQGTGANTQYF.

V and J are TRBV18 and TRBJ2-5; TRBD2 aligns across 14 bases. After removal of 3 bases from V and 1 base from J, the junction contained 1 base not matched to a gene. This CDR3 comprises 16 residues. Germline V gene sequence: CDR1 KGHSH, CDR2 LQKENI. In DNA form, the CDR3 reads TGTGCCAGCTCACCGACTAGCGGGAGGGGCCAAGAGACCCAGTACTTC. Translating gives CASSPTSGRGQETQYF. Variable domain in full (rest from reference TRBV18 and TRBJ2-5): NAGVMQNPRHLVRRRGQEARLRCSPMKGHSHVYWYRQLPEEGLKFMVYLQKENIIDESGMPKERFSAEFPKEGPSILRIQQVVRGDSAAYFCASSPTSGRGQETQYFGPGTRLLVL.

The chain links TRBV10-1 to TRBJ2-7; perhaps D is TRBD1 or TRBD2 (5 bases each). Germline CDR1 is WNHNN and CDR2 is SYGVQD (reference sequence). The ends were cut back, 2 bases at V and 5 bases at J, with 13 bases in the middle. CDR3 length: 14 amino acids. DNA for the CDR3: TGCGCCAGCAGTGAGGGGGGTCCGGTCCACGAGCAGTACTTC. It specifies CASSEGGPVHEQYF.

The rearrangement joins TRBV19 to TRBJ2-1, with 14 bases fitting TRBD2. This CDR3 region has 18 residues. CDR1 and CDR2 from the germline V gene are LNHDA and SQIVND (reference sequence). J lost 2 bases, V lost 5 bases, and 8 bases had no gene match. CDR3 sequence (DNA): TGTGCCAGTAGTGCGGGACTAGCGGGAGTAGGGCCCTACAATGAGCAGTTCTTC. The encoded protein is CASSAGLAGVGPYNEQFF. Looking up the rest from reference TRBV19 and TRBJ2-1 gives the full variable domain: DGGITQSPKYLFRKEGQNVTLSCEQNLNHDAMYWYRQDPGQGLRLIYYSQIVNDFQKGDIAEGYSVSREKKESFPLTVTSAQKNPTAFYLCASSAGLAGVGPYNEQFFGPGTRLTVL.

The gene calls are TRBV27 and TRBJ1-4; tentative D call: TRBD1 (5 bases). This CDR3 has 17 amino acids. Trimming left V 0 bases short and J 7 bases short, with 18 bases between. The V gene's germline CDR1 is MNHEY and CDR2 SMNVEV (reference sequence). CDR3 nucleotide sequence: TGTGCCAGCAGTTTATCGATAGGGGAAACCGGGGGTGAAAAACTGTTTTTT. It yields the protein CASSLSIGETGGEKLFF.

This sequence joins TRBV7-2 and TRBJ2-7; possibly TRBD1 or TRBD2 for D (6 bases each). This CDR3 is 15 amino acids long. V dropped 5 bases and J dropped 4 bases, with 18 bases sitting between them. CDR1 and CDR2 from the germline V gene are SGHTA and FQGNSA. CDR3 DNA sequence: TGTGCCAGCAGCGAAGGGGGACTTCGAGGGTACGAGCAGTACTTC. Protein sequence: CASSEGGLRGYEQYF.

This chain uses TRBV7-8 with TRBJ2-5; D might be TRBD1 (5 bases). The germline CDR1 and CDR2 sequences are SGHVS and FQNEAQ. CDR3 length: 13 amino acids. Trimming shortened V by 4 bases and J by 2 bases, and 8 bases separated the two germline ends. DNA of the CDR3: TGTGCCAGCAGCTGGACAATACAAGAGACCCAGTACTTC. Translating gives CASSWTIQETQYF.

The rearrangement uses TRBV11-2 and TRBJ2-7, with 8 bases identical to TRBD2. Trimming at V came to 0 bases and at J to 7 bases, leaving 2 bases not matched to a gene. Germline V lookup: CDR1 SGHAT, CDR2 FQNNGV. CDR3 size: 13 residues. CDR3 in amino acids: CASSLDRGREQYF. The CDR3 nucleotides are TGTGCCAGCAGCTTAGATCGCGGGAGGGAGCAGTACTTC.